The present entry profiles one TCR beta chain with its context. In Seattle, patients joined the study during active infection and were tracked longitudinally. CDR1 and CDR2 from the germline V gene are SNHLY and FYNNEI. CDR3 length: 13 amino acids. The J segment lost 9 bases and the V segment lost 8 bases, leaving 5 bases of the junction unmatched. This entry comes from a study of blood T cell repertoires in COVID-19. Study as a whole: The study drew acute and convalescent COVID-19 samples from the United States, Italy and Spain. T cells, B-cell-depleted T cells, or PBMCs provided the cDNA or gDNA that served as material.

This table comes from immunoSEQ multiplex PCR, and its TCRdb copy is limited to in-frame clones, with some not included. The profile shows some 310,000 clones, under 90% of them singletons. The origin of this receptor is a woman aged 25-40 years with COVID-19, enrolled during active disease. Sequenced input: peripheral blood. The chain couples TRBV2 to TRBJ1-6; 9 bases fit TRBD1. CDR3 in amino acids: CASLQGALSPLHF. CDR3 DNA sequence: TGTGCCAGCCTACAGGGGGCGCTTTCACCCCTCCACTTT. Using reference TRBV2 and TRBJ1-6 for the parts outside the CDR3, the full variable domain is EPEVTQTPSHQVTQMGQEVILRCVPISNHLYFYWYRQILGQKVEFLVSFYNNEISEKSEIFDDQFSVERPDGSNFTLKIRSTKLEDSAMYFCASLQGALSPLHFGNGTRLTVT.